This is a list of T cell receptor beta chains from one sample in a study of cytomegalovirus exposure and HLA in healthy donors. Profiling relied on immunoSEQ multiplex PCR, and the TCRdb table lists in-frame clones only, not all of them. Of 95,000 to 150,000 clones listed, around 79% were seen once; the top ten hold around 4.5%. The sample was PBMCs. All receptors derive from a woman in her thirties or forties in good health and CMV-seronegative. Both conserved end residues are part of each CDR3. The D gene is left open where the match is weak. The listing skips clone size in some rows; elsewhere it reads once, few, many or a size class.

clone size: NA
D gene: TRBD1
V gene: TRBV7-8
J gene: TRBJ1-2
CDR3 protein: CASRTGTGAANYGYTF
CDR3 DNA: TGTGCCAGCAGAACCGGGACAGGGGCCGCTAACTATGGCTACACCTTC

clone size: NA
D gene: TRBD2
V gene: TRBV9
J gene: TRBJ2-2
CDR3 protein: CASSFNGESPGLAGKNTGELFF
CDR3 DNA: TGTGCCAGCAGCTTTAATGGGGAGAGTCCGGGACTAGCGGGGAAAAACACCGGGGAGCTGTTTTTT

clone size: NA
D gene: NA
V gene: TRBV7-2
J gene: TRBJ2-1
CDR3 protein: CASSVGGVSYNEQFF
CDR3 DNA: TGTGCCAGCAGCGTGGGCGGGGTCTCCTACAATGAGCAGTTCTTC

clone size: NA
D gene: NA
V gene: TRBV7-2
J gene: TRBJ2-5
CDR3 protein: CASSLRGPETQYF
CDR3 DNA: TGTGCCAGCAGCTTGCGGGGCCCAGAGACCCAGTACTTC

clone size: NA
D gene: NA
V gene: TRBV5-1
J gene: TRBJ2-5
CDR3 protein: CASNGGQETQYF
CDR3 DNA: TGCGCCAGCAACGGGGGCCAAGAGACCCAGTACTTC

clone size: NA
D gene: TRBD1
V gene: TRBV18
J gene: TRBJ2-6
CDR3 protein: CASSPTGWGANVLTF
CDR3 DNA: TGTGCCAGCTCACCGACAGGGTGGGGGGCCAACGTCCTGACTTTC

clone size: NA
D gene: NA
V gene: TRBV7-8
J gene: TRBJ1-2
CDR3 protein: CASSLARDPNYGYTF
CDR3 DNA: TGTGCCAGCAGCTTAGCGCGGGACCCTAACTATGGCTACACCTTC

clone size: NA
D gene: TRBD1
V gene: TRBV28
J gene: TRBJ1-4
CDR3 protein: CASSFFGGQFNEKLFF
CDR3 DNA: TGTGCCAGCAGTTTTTTTGGGGGACAGTTTAATGAAAAACTGTTTTTT

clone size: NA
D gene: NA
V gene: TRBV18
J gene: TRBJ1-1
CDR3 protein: CASSPRQDTEAFF
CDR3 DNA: TGTGCCAGCTCACCACGACAGGACACTGAAGCTTTCTTT

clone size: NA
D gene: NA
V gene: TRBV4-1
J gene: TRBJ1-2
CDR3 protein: CASSQAPGTARNGYTF
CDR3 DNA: TGCGCCAGCAGCCAAGCCCCCGGGACTGCCCGAAATGGCTACACCTTC

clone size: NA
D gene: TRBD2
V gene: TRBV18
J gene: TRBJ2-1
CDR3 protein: CASSHIGLAGAVHVNEQFF
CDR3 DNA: TGTGCCAGCTCCCACATCGGACTAGCGGGGGCCGTTCACGTGAATGAGCAGTTCTTC

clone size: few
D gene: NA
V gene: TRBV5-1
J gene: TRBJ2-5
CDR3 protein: CASSLMADQETQYF
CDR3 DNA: TGCGCCAGCAGCTTGATGGCGGACCAAGAGACCCAGTACTTC

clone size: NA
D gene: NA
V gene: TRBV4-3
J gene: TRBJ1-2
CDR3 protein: CASSQFVGSGYGYTF
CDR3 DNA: TGCGCCAGCAGCCAATTCGTCGGCTCGGGGTATGGCTACACCTTC

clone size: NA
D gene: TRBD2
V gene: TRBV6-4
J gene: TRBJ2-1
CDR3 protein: CASSVDLAGGYNEQFF
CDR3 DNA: TGTGCCAGCAGTGTCGACCTAGCGGGAGGGTACAATGAGCAGTTCTTC

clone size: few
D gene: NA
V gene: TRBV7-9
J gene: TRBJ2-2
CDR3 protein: CASSLEAATGELFF
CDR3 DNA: TGTGCCAGCAGCTTAGAGGCGGCCACCGGGGAGCTGTTTTTT

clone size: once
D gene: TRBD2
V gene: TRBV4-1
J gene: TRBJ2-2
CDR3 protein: CASSQGLAGGPHGELFF
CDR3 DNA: TGCGCCAGCAGCCAGGGACTAGCGGGGGGGCCCCACGGGGAGCTGTTTTTT

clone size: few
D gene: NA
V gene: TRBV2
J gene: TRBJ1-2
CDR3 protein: CASSEALGNRAIYGYTF
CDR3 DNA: TGTGCCAGCAGTGAAGCGCTAGGGAACAGGGCCATATATGGCTACACCTTC

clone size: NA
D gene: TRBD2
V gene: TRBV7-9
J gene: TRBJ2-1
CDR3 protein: CASSLALAGAYNEQFF
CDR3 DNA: TGTGCCAGCAGCTTAGCGCTAGCGGGGGCCTACAATGAGCAGTTCTTC

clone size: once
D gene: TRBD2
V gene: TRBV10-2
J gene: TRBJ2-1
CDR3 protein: CASSESEFSGGIYNEQFF
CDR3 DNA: TGCGCCAGCAGTGAGTCGGAATTTAGCGGGGGGATTTACAATGAGCAGTTCTTC

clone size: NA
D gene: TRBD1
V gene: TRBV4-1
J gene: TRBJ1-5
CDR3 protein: CASSLTTGGRGQPQHF
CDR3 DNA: TGCGCCAGCAGCTTGACGACAGGGGGAAGGGGTCAGCCCCAGCATTTT

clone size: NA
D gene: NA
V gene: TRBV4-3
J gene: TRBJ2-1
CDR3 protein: CASSQDEWGKQFF
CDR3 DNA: TGCGCCAGCAGCCAAGATGAATGGGGCAAGCAGTTCTTC

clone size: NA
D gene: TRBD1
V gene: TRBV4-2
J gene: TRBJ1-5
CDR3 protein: CASSQVDRGNQPQHF
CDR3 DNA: TGTGCCAGCAGCCAAGTAGACAGGGGCAATCAGCCCCAGCATTTT

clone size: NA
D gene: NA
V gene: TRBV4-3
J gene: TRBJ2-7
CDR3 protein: CASSQDPQGSVAEQYF
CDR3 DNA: TGCGCCAGCAGCCAAGATCCCCAGGGCTCGGTAGCCGAGCAGTACTTC

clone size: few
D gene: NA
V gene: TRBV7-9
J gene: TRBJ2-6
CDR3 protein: CSSSLAGANVLTF
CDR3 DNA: TGTTCCAGCAGCTTGGCCGGGGCCAACGTCCTGACTTTC

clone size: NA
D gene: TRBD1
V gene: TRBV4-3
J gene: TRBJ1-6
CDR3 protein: CASSRDRGGSPLHF
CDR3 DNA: TGCGCCAGCAGCCGAGACAGGGGCGGCTCACCCCTCCACTTT